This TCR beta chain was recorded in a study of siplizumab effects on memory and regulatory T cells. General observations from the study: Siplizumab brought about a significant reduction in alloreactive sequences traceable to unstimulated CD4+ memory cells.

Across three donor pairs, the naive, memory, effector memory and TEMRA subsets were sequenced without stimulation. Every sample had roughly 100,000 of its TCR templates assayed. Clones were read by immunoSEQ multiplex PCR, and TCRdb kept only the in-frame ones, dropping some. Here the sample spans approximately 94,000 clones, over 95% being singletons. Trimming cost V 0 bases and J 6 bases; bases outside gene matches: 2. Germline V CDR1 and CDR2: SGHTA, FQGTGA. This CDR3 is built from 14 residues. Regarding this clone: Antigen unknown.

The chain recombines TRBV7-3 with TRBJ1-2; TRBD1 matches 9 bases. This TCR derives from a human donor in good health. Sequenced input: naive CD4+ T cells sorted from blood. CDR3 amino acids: CASSLTRQGDGYTF. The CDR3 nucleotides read TGTGCCAGCAGCTTAACGAGACAGGGGGATGGCTACACCTTC.